The clone carrying this T cell receptor (beta chain) was seen more than once but under ten times. Across under 25 US areas, participants ranged in age from 18 to 89 years. The source of the sample is a study of blood T cell repertoires in COVID-19. Assay: immunoSEQ multiplex PCR; the TCRdb copy retains only in-frame clones and omits some. The data contain around 130,000 clones, around nine tenths of them singletons. The TCR originated in a woman aged 45-59 years who had recovered from COVID-19. Sequenced: PBMCs or T cells enriched from blood (not recorded which).

The CDR3 reads CASSPGVNSPLHF. The CDR3 nucleotides read TGTGCCAGCAGCCCAGGGGTTAATTCACCCCTCCACTTT. The chain recombines TRBV11-3 with TRBJ1-6, with D maybe TRBD1 (6 bases). The CDR3 extends over 13 amino acids. Trimming took 5 bases from V and 6 from J, leaving 8 bases between them. Germline CDR1 and CDR2: SGHNT and YENEEA. The variable domain in full, with the rest retrieved from reference TRBV11-3 and TRBJ1-6, is EAGVVQSPRYKIIEKKQPVAFWCNPISGHNTLYWYLQNLGQGPELLIRYENEEAVDDSQLPKDRFSAERLKGVDSTLKIQPAELGDSAVYLCASSPGVNSPLHFGNGTRLTVT.